The entry below describes one T cell receptor beta chain. Only in-frame clones appear in the TCRdb table, and some are missing; sequencing was by immunoSEQ multiplex PCR. The data hold approximately 300,000 clones, with nearly 90% observed a single time. Those enrolled, adults aged roughly 18 to 95 years, came from about two dozen US areas. V lost 7 bases and J 7 bases, leaving 14 bases between the germline ends. This CDR3 region has 13 residues. Germline V CDR1 and CDR2: SNHLY, FYNNEI. This record comes from a study of blood T cell repertoires in COVID-19. This clonotype originated in a woman aged 25 to 39 who had recovered from COVID-19. Sample: PBMCs or T cells enriched from blood (not recorded which). The gene calls are TRBV2 and TRBJ1-5; D remains ambiguous. This chain's CDR3 is CASNLIFAQPQHF. The CDR3 DNA reads TGTGCCAGCAACCTCATCTTCGCGCAGCCCCAGCATTTT.